These 21 T cell receptor beta chains were sequenced from one sample in a study of early T cells in non-severe SARS-CoV-2 infection. In TCRdb, the 5' RACE reads were re-called with MiXCR into one record per CDR3 protein. The sample yields around 33,000 distinct CDR3 sequences, 5% to 6.5% seen once. Sequenced sample: whole blood. Source of these receptors: an adult who was a healthcare worker with PCR-confirmed SARS-CoV-2 infection or an uninfected control (not recorded which).

This clonotype was counted ten times or more. The V gene is TRBV12-3 or TRBV12-4, the J gene TRBJ2-7, with TRBD1 identical over 9 bases. The CDR3 runs 14 residues. V gave up 5 bases and J gave up 2 bases; unmatched junction bases: 4. CDR3 sequence reads: CASSLRQGAYEQYF. The CDR3, as DNA: TGTGCCAGCAGTCTCAGACAGGGGGCCTACGAGCAGTACTTC.

This clonotype was counted ten times or more. This chain uses TRBV12-3 or TRBV12-4 with TRBJ2-7; 7 nucleotides line up with TRBD1. CDR3 size: 12 residues. The V segment lost 8 bases and the J segment 3 bases; nucleotides outside the gene matches: 4. CDR3 residues: CASGDSFYEQYF. CDR3 sequence (DNA): TGTGCCAGCGGGGACAGCTTCTACGAGCAGTACTTC.

Many counts were recorded for this clonotype. The chain is built from TRBV4-2 and TRBJ1-2; a possible D gene is TRBD1 (6 bases). Germline-derived CDR1 and CDR2 are LGHNA and YNFKEQ. The CDR3 is 13 amino acids. V was clipped by 0 bases and J by 10 bases, with 12 bases between them. The CDR3 spells CASSQETGGVYTF. The CDR3 coding sequence is TGTGCCAGCAGCCAAGAGACAGGCGGAGTCTACACCTTC.

This clonotype was seen at least ten times. The CDR3 sequence is CASSLLVGEQYF. The CDR3 DNA sequence: TGTGCCAGCAGCTTATTAGTCGGGGAGCAGTACTTC. The rearrangement joins TRBV7-2 to TRBJ2-7; D remains ambiguous. The ends were cut back, 2 bases at V and 7 bases at J, with 9 bases in the middle. CDR3 length: 12 amino acids. Germline V gives CDR1 SGHTA, CDR2 FQGNSA.

In its sample, this clonotype was seen many times. The J gene is TRBJ2-1, the V gene TRBV10-2, with D possibly matching TRBD2 (6 bases). CDR1 is WSHSY and CDR2 is SAAADI in the germline V gene. This CDR3 is built from 13 residues. V was pared by 6 bases and J by 12 bases, with 18 bases between. The CDR3 reads CASRTGTGTLQFF. Written as DNA, the CDR3 is TGCGCCAGCAGGACCGGGACTGGAACCTTGCAGTTCTTC.

This clonotype was recorded many times. The chain is built from TRBV11-3 and TRBJ1-3; D gene ambiguous. Germline CDR1 and CDR2: SGHNT and YENEEA. This CDR3 is built from 15 residues. Trimming stripped 0 bases from V and 3 bases from J, with 9 bases between. CDR3 region: CASSLDHGLGNTIYF. In nucleotides, the CDR3 is TGTGCCAGCAGCTTAGATCATGGTCTTGGAAACACCATATATTTT.

This clonotype was counted at least ten times. The DNA for the CDR3 is TGCAGCGTCCAGGGGGCAGGGAAAGAGACCCAGTACTTC. Residues: CSVQGAGKETQYF. The chain is built from TRBV29-1 and TRBJ2-5; 8 bases match TRBD1. Germline V CDR1 and CDR2: SQVTM, ANQGSEA. The CDR3 length is 13 residues. J lost 3 bases, V lost 6 bases, and 6 bases had no gene match.

This clonotype was detected many times. The rearrangement links TRBV18 to TRBJ1-4; D gene ambiguous. Deletions cut 0 bases from V and 11 bases from J, with 10 bases between. This CDR3 spans 13 amino acids. Germline CDR1 and CDR2: KGHSH and LQKENI. CDR3 bases: TGTGCCAGCTCACCACCGACTGAGGAGAAACTGTTTTTT. This gives the protein CASSPPTEEKLFF.

This clonotype was counted at least ten times. The chain has TRBV19 and TRBJ1-5; D is unresolved. The germline V gene has CDR1 LNHDA and CDR2 SQIVND (reference sequence). V lost 5 bases and J lost 4, with 9 bases in between. The CDR3 has 13 amino acids. The CDR3 DNA sequence: TGTGCCAGTAGTCCCCCGGGGAATCAGCCCCAGCATTTT. Encoded protein: CASSPPGNQPQHF.

This clonotype was counted at least ten times. This chain connects TRBV6-6 to TRBJ1-1; D gene ambiguous. V lost 5 bases, J lost 3 bases, and 13 bases lay in between. CDR1 is MNHNY and CDR2 is SVGAGI in the germline V gene (reference sequence). This CDR3 region has 14 residues. In DNA form, the CDR3 reads TGTGCCAGCAGTCGACCCCAACTGCACACTGAAGCTTTCTTT. Protein: CASSRPQLHTEAFF.

There are many counts of this clonotype. V usage is TRBV7-2 and J usage is TRBJ2-5; 10 bases line up with TRBD2. CDR3 length: 15 amino acids. V gave up 4 bases and J gave up 4 bases; unmatched junction bases: 6. Germline loops: CDR1 SGHTA, CDR2 FQGNSA. The CDR3 here is CASSSLAGAGETQYF. The CDR3 DNA follows: TGTGCCAGCAGCTCTCTAGCGGGAGCTGGAGAGACCCAGTACTTC.

This clonotype was detected ten times or more. The junction and the germline gene differ at one end; a read error may be behind it. This chain uses TRBV7-7 with TRBJ1-1; the match to TRBD1 covers 8 bases. Germline CDR1 SSHAT, CDR2 FNYEAQ (reference sequence). This CDR3 is 13 amino acids long. CDR3 in amino acids: CASSTGGNTEAFF. The CDR3 nucleotides read TGTGCTAGCAGTACAGGGGGGAACACTGAAGCTTTCTTT.

This clonotype was seen many times. The V gene is TRBV11-2, the J gene TRBJ2-1, with 15 bases fitting TRBD2. The trim removed 5 bases at V and 4 bases at J, leaving 12 bases unmatched. The CDR3 runs to 19 residues. The germline V gene has CDR1 SGHAT and CDR2 FQNNGV. The CDR3 loop is CASSPWGTSGGRPYNEQFF. The CDR3 region has the DNA TGTGCCAGCAGCCCTTGGGGGACTAGCGGGGGGCGGCCGTACAATGAGCAGTTCTTC.

There are many counts of this clonotype. The rearrangement joins TRBV29-1 to TRBJ1-1; D not resolved. V gave up 7 bases and J gave up 5 bases, with 11 bases separating them. The CDR3 has 11 amino acids. Germline assignment: CDR1 SQVTM and CDR2 ANQGSEA. CDR3 in DNA: TGCAGCGGCCCCGCAAGGACTGAAGCTTTCTTT. It yields the protein CSGPARTEAFF.

This clonotype was detected ten times or more. The V and J genes are TRBV12-3 or TRBV12-4 and TRBJ2-7, with 7 positions matching TRBD1. J was trimmed by 2 bases and V by 3 bases; bases with no gene match: 4. The CDR3 loop spans 14 amino acids. The DNA for the CDR3 is TGTGCCAGCAGTTTCAGGGACAGACCCTACGAGCAGTACTTC. Protein sequence: CASSFRDRPYEQYF.

Many counts were recorded for this clonotype. The J gene is TRBJ1-1, the V gene TRBV12-3 or TRBV12-4; D is possibly TRBD1 (6 bases). With 7 bases removed from V and 5 bases from J, the gap between germline ends came to 26 bases. The CDR3 extends over 17 amino acids. CDR3 region: CASTAPGHPSARTEAFF. The CDR3 region has the DNA TGTGCCAGCACTGCTCCGGGACACCCATCAGCAAGAACTGAAGCTTTCTTT.

The V and J genes are TRBV29-1 and TRBJ1-1; 7 bases align to TRBD1. The junction had 6 bases not matched to a gene; V was cut back by 7 bases and J by 4 bases. Per the germline V gene, CDR1 is SQVTM and CDR2 is ANQGSEA. The CDR3 is 12 residues long. The CDR3 region has the DNA TGCAGCGGGGGACAGCCCGGCACTGAAGCTTTCTTT. Its translation: CSGGQPGTEAFF.

This clonotype was counted ten times or more. V is TRBV6-6 and J is TRBJ2-5; D perhaps matches TRBD1 (6 bases). Trimming left V 4 bases short and J 5 bases short, with 11 bases between. Germline values: CDR1 MNHNY, CDR2 SVGAGI (reference sequence). This CDR3 is 13 amino acids long. CDR3 amino acids: CASSSTTGETQYF. DNA of the CDR3: TGTGCCAGCAGTTCTACAACAGGGGAGACCCAGTACTTC.

This clonotype was counted ten times or more. The V gene is TRBV4-1, the J gene TRBJ2-5; TRBD2 aligns across 11 bases. The CDR3 has 14 amino acids. Germline loops: CDR1 MGHRA, CDR2 YSYEKL. The J segment lost 3 bases and the V segment lost 6 bases, leaving 3 bases of the junction unmatched. The CDR3 spells CASRGTSGEETQYF. CDR3 nucleotide sequence: TGCGCCAGCAGGGGGACTAGCGGAGAAGAGACCCAGTACTTC.

There are many counts of this clonotype. The chain carries TRBV12-3 or TRBV12-4 and TRBJ2-5; D is possibly TRBD2 (6 bases). The ends were cut back, 5 bases at V and 6 bases at J, with 10 bases in the middle. CDR3 length: 12 residues. CDR3 amino acids: CASSGGFQTQYF. The CDR3 nucleotides are TGTGCCAGCAGTGGGGGGTTTCAGACCCAGTACTTC.

This clonotype was found many times. The rearrangement joins TRBV20-1 to TRBJ2-1, with D unclear. Trimming removed 5 bases at V and 0 bases at J, with 11 bases between. Germline assignment: CDR1 DFQATT and CDR2 SNEGSKA (reference sequence). The CDR3 has 14 amino acids. CDR3 region: CSASLRSSYNEQFF. The CDR3 DNA follows: TGCAGTGCTTCCCTCCGGAGCTCCTACAATGAGCAGTTCTTC.